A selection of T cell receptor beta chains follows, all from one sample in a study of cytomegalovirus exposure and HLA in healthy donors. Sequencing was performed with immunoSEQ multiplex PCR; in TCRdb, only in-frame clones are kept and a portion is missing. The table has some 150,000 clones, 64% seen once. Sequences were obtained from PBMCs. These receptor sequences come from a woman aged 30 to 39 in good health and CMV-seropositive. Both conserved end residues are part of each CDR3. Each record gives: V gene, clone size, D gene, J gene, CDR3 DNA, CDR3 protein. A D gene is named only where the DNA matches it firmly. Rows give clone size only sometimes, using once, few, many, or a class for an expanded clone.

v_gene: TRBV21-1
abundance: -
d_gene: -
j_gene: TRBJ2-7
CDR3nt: TGTGCCAGCAGCAATCCCCTTCGGCTAGCGGGAGCCTACGAGCAGTACTTC
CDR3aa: CASSNPLRLAGAYEQYF

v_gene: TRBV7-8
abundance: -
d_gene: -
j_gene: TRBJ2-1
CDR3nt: TGTGCCAGCAGCTTAGAATACTTAATGGCAGGGGCCAATGAGCAGTTCTTC
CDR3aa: CASSLEYLMAGANEQFF

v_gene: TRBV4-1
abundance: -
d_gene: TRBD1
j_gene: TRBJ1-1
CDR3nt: TGCGCCAGCAGCCAAGATTCGAAGGGACAGGGGGCAGCTTTCTTT
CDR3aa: CASSQDSKGQGAAFF

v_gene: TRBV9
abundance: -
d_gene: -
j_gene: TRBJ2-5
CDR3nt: TGTGCCAGCAGCGTTCAGTTCGGGACTTCACAAGAGACCCAGTACTTC
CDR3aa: CASSVQFGTSQETQYF

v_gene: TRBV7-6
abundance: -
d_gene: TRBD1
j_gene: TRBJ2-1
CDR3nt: TGTGCCAGCAGCTTGACCCCCTGGCAGGGGGCATTCTCCGATACCTACAATGAGCAGTTCTTC
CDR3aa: CASSLTPWQGAFSDTYNEQFF

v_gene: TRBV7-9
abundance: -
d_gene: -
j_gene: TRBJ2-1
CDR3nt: TGTGCCAGCAGCATTGTTGGGAGAGCTGATTACAATGAGCAGTTCTTC
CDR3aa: CASSIVGRADYNEQFF

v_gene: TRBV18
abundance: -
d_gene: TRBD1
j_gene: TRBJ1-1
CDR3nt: TGTGCCAGCTCACTTGGACAGGCCAGTTTGGCTGAAGCTTTCTTT
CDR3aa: CASSLGQASLAEAFF

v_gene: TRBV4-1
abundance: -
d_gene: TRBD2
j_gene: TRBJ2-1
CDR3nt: TGCGCCAGCAGCAATCCGGGACTAGCGGGGGGGCCGGAGAATGAGCAGTTCTTC
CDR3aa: CASSNPGLAGGPENEQFF

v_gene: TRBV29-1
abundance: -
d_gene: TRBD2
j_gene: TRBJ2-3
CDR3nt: TGCAGCGTGGGCGGGGGTAGCACAGATACGCAGTATTTT
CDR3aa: CSVGGGSTDTQYF

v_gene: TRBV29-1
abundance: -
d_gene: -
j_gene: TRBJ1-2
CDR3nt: TGCAGCGCTTACGGGGGAAACTATGGCTACACCTTC
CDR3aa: CSAYGGNYGYTF

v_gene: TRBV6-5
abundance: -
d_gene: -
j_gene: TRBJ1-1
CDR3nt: TGTGCCAGCAGTTACTCGCCCGGGAACACTGAAGCTTTCTTT
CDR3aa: CASSYSPGNTEAFF

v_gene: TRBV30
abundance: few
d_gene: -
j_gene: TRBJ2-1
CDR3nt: TGTGCCTGGGGGAAGGGGGGGCTCTACAATGAGCAGTTCTTC
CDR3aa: CAWGKGGLYNEQFF

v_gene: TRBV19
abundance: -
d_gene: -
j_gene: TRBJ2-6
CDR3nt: TGTGCCGGCGGTCAAAGCTCTGGGGCCAACGTCCTGACTTTC
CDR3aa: CAGGQSSGANVLTF

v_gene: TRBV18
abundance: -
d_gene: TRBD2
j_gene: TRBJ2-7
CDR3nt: TGTGCCAGCTCCCGGGGGGGAGCGGGAGTTAAGAACGAGCAGTACTTC
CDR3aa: CASSRGGAGVKNEQYF

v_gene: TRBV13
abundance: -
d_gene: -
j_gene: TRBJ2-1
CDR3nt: TGTGCCAGCAGCTTAGGCGGTGAGCAGTTCTTC
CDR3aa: CASSLGGEQFF

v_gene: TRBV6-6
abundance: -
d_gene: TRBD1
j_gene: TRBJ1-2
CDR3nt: TGTGCCAGCAGTTCCCGGGACAGGGACGGGGGCTACACCTTC
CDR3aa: CASSSRDRDGGYTF

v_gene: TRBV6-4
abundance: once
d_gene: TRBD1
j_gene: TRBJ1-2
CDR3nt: TGTGCCAGCAGTGCCACGCCAGGGGGCAGCTATGGCTACACCTTC
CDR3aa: CASSATPGGSYGYTF

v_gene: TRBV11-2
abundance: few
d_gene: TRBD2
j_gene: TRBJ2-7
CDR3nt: TGTGCCAGCAGCCGGGGACTAGCGGCCTCCTACGAGCAGTACTTC
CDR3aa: CASSRGLAASYEQYF

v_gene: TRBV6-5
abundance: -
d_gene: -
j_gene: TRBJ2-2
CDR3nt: TGTGCCAGCAAGGGGGGGACCGGGGAGCTGTTTTTT
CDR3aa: CASKGGTGELFF

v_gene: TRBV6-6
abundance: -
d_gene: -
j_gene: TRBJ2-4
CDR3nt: TGTGCCAGCAGCCTACAGGGTTTGGTTGACATTCAGTACTTC
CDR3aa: CASSLQGLVDIQYF

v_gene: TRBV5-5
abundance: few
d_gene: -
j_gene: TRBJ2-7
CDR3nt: TGTGCCAGCAGCTTGTCTCCCCTCCACGAGCAGTACTTC
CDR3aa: CASSLSPLHEQYF

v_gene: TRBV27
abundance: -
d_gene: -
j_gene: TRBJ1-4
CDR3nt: TGTGCCAGCAAAAGACAGCCTAATGAAAAACTGTTTTTT
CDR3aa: CASKRQPNEKLFF

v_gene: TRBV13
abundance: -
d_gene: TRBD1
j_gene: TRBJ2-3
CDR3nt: TGTGCCAGCAGCTTTTGGGGACAGGGAGCAGATACGCAGTATTTT
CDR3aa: CASSFWGQGADTQYF

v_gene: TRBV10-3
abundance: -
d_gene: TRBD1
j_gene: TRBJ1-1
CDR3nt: TGTGCCATCAGTGAGAGGACAGGGATGGACACTGAAGCTTTCTTT
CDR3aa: CAISERTGMDTEAFF

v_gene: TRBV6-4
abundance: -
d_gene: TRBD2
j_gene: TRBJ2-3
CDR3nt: TGTGCCAGCAGCGTACTAGCGGGGCCCACAGATACGCAGTATTTT
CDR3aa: CASSVLAGPTDTQYF

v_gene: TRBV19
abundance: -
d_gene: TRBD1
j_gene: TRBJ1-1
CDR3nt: TGTGCCAGTAGTCTACCCGACAGGGCAGGCGAAGCTTTCTTT
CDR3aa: CASSLPDRAGEAFF

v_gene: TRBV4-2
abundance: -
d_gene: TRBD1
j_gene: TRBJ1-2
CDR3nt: TGTGCCAGCAGCCGAACGGACAGGGACTATGGCTACACCTTC
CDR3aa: CASSRTDRDYGYTF

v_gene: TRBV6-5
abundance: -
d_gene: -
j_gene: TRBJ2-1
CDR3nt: TGTGCCAGCAGTTGGGCCAATGAGCAGTTCTTC
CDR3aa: CASSWANEQFF

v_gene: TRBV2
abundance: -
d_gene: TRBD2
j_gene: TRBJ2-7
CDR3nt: TGTGCCAGCAGTGCACAACGGGGGGGTAGCTTCTACGAGCAGTACTTC
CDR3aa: CASSAQRGGSFYEQYF

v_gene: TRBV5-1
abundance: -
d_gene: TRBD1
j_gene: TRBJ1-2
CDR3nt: TGCGCCAGCAGCTGGGCCGGGACAGGCGGGGGCTACACCTTC
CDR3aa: CASSWAGTGGGYTF

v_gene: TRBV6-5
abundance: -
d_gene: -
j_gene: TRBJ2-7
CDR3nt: TGTGCCAGCACCCCCGGCGGGATCTCCTACGAGCAGTACTTC
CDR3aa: CASTPGGISYEQYF

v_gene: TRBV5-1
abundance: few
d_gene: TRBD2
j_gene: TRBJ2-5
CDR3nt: TGCGCCAGCAGCCCGGGGGGTCGGCCAGGTGCGAAGGAGACCCAGTACTTC
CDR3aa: CASSPGGRPGAKETQYF

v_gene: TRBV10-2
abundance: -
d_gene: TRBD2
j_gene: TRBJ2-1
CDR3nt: TGCGCCAGCGGATGGCTAGCGGGTTACAATGAGCAGTTCTTC
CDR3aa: CASGWLAGYNEQFF

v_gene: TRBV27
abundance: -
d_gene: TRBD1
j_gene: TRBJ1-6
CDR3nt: TGTGCCAGCAGTCCGGACAGGGGTAATTCACCCCTCCACTTT
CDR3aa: CASSPDRGNSPLHF

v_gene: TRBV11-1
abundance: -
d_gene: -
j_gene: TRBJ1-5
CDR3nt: TGTGCCAGCAGCCAAAGGAGGGATCAGCCCCAGCATTTT
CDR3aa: CASSQRRDQPQHF

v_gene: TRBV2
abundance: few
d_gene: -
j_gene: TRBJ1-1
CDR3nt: TGTGCCAGCAGTGAACTCACTGAAGCTTTCTTT
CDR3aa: CASSELTEAFF

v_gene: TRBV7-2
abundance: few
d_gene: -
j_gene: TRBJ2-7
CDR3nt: TGTGCCAGCCAGTCCTTAATGACAAAGTCCTACGAGCAGTACTTC
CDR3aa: CASQSLMTKSYEQYF

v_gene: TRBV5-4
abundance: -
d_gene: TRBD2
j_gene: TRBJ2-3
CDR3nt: TGTGCCAGCAGCGATCTAGCGGGAGTTAGAACAGATACGCAGTATTTT
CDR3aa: CASSDLAGVRTDTQYF

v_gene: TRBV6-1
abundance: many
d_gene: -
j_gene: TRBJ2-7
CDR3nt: TGTGCCAGCAGAACTAGCTTCTACGAGCAGTACTTC
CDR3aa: CASRTSFYEQYF

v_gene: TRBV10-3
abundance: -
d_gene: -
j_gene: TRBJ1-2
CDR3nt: TGTGCCATCAGTGAGTCGAGGGAGAAAGGGTCTAATGGCTACACCTTC
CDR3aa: CAISESREKGSNGYTF

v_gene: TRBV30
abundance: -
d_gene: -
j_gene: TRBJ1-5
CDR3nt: TGTGCCTGGAGTGGCGCTGGGCCCCAGCATTTT
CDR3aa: CAWSGAGPQHF

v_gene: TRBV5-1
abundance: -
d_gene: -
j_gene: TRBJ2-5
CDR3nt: TGCGCCAGCAGCTTGGCCCCGGCGGGTCAAGAGACCCAGTACTTC
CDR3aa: CASSLAPAGQETQYF

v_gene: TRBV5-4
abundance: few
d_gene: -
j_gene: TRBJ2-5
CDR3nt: TGTGCCAGCAGCTTGGAGGGGCAAGAGACCCAGTACTTC
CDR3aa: CASSLEGQETQYF

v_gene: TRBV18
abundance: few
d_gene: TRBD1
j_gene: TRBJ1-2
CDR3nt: TGTGCCAGCTCACCTGAGGGACAGAGCTATGGCTACACCTTC
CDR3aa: CASSPEGQSYGYTF

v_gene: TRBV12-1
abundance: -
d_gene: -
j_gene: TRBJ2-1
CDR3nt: TGTGCCAGCAGCTTTTATACCGGACTAGCGGGAGGGGATGAGCAGTTCTTC
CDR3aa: CASSFYTGLAGGDEQFF

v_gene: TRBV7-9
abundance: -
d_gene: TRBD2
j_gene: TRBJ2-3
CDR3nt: TGTGCCAGCAGTCCCTTGGGGGGGGCAGATACGCAGTATTTT
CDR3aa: CASSPLGGADTQYF

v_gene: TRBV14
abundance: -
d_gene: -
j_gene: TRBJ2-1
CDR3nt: TGTGCCAGCAGCCAGATCCACAGCGAGCAGTTCTTC
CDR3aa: CASSQIHSEQFF

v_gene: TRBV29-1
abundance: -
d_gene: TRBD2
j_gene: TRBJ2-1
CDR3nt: TGCAGCGCCGAACCGGGACTAGACTATGATGTCAATGAGCAGTTCTTC
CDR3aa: CSAEPGLDYDVNEQFF

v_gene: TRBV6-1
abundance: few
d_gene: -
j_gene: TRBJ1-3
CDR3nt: TGTGCCAGCAGCGAAGGGACGACAGGTCGAGGAAACACCATATATTTT
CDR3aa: CASSEGTTGRGNTIYF

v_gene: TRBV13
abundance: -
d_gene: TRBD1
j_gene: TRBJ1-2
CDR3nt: TGTGCCAGCAGCTTCCCCGGGACAGGGGGCGCGGGCTACACCTTC
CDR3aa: CASSFPGTGGAGYTF

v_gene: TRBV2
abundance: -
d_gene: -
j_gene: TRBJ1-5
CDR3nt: TGTGCCAGCAGTGCGTCAGGCCCCAATCAGCCCCAGCATTTT
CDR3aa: CASSASGPNQPQHF

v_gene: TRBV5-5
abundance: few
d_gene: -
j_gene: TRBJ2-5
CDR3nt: TGTGCCAGCAGCTTGGGGGCACCCCAAGAGACCCAGTACTTC
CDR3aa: CASSLGAPQETQYF

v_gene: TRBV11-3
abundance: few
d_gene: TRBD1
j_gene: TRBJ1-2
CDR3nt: TGTGCCAGCAGCCCTGCCGGGACAGTAGGTGATGGCTACACCTTC
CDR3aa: CASSPAGTVGDGYTF